The T cell receptor beta chain under discussion was sequenced for a study of cytomegalovirus exposure and HLA in healthy donors. Overall study: Of 300 to 500 genotyped donors, roughly 81% grouped in the Caucasian-associated ancestry cluster.

This clone was observed a few times. The antigen is undetermined. Study findings and constraints: Being productive about 87% or about 30% of the time was typical of most TCR beta V segments in an earlier analysis. Most CMV-associated TCR beta chains were later found to appear HLA-restricted.

Both 60 Vbeta primers and 13 Jbeta primers went into the PCR. Assay: immunoSEQ multiplex PCR; the TCRdb copy retains only in-frame clones and omits some. This sample has fewer than 200,000 clones, with about four fifths found just once. The CDR3 covers 15 residues. Unmatched junction bases numbered 7, after V lost 5 bases and J lost 8 bases. Germline-derived CDR1 and CDR2 are MGHRA and YSYEKL. The sequenced material came from PBMCs. This chain connects TRBV4-1 to TRBJ1-6, with 9 bases identical to TRBD1. The sequence derives from a man in his forties or fifties in good health and CMV-seronegative. DNA for the CDR3: TGCGCCAGCAGCTCCCGGGACAGGGTCGATTCACCCCTCCACTTT. Residues: CASSSRDRVDSPLHF.